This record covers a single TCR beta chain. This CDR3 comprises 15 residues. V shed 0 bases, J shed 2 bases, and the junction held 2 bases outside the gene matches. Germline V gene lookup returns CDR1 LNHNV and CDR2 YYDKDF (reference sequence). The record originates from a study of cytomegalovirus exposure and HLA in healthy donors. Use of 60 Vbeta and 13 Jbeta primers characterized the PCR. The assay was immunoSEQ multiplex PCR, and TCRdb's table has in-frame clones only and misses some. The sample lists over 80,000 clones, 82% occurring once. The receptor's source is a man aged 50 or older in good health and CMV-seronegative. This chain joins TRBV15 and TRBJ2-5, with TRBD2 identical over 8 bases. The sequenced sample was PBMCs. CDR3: CATSRDGLAQETQYF. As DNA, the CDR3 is TGTGCCACCAGCAGAGATGGACTAGCTCAAGAGACCCAGTACTTC.